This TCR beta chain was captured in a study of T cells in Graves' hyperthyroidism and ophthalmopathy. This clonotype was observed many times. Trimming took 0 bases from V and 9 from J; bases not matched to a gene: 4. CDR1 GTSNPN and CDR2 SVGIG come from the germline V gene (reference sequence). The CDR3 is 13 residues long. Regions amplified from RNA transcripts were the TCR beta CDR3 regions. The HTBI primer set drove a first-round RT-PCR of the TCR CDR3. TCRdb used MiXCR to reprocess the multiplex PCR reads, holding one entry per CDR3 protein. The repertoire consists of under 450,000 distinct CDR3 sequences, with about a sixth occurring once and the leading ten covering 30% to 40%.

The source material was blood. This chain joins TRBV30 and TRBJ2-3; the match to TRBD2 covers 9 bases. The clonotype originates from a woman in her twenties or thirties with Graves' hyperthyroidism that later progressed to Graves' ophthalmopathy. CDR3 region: CAWSVASGNTQYF. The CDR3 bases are TGTGCCTGGAGTGTAGCTAGCGGGAACACGCAGTATTTT.